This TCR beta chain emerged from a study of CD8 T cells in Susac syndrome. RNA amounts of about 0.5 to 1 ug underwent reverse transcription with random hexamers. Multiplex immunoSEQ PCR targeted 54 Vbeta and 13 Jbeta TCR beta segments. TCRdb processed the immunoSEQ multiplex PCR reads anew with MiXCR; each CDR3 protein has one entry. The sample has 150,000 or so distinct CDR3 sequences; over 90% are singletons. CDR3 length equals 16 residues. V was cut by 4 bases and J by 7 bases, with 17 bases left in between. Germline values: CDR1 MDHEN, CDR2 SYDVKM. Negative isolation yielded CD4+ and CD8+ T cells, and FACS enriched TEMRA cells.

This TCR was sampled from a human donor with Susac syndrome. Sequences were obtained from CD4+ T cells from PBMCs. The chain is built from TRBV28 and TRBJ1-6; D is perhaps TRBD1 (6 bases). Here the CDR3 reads CASSSVKGQVNSPLHF. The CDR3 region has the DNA TGTGCCAGCAGTTCTGTAAAGGGACAAGTAAATTCACCCCTCCACTTT.